The 13 T cell receptor beta chains below were found in one sample sequenced in a study of blood T cell repertoires in COVID-19. Method: immunoSEQ multiplex PCR; TCRdb's copy keeps in-frame clones and lacks some. The table has 160,000 or so clones, 70% to 80% seen once; the top ten hold 7% to 10%. Material: peripheral blood. These receptors were obtained from a woman aged 55-75 years with COVID-19, enrolled during active disease.

The V gene is TRBV16, the J gene TRBJ2-1, with D perhaps matching TRBD1 (6 bases). The germline V gene has CDR1 KGHSY and CDR2 FQNENV. The V gene lost 0 bases and the J gene lost 6 bases, with 18 bases spanning the gap. The CDR3 is made up of 17 amino acids. The CDR3 sequence is CASSQSFGGNVGNEQFF. The CDR3 region has the DNA TGTGCCAGCAGCCAATCGTTTGGGGGCAATGTGGGCAATGAGCAGTTCTTC.

This sequence joins TRBV7-6 and TRBJ1-6; D is possibly TRBD1 (5 bases). Germline V gene data show CDR1 as SGHVS and CDR2 as FNYEAQ. Trimming removed 4 bases from V and 0 bases from J, with 13 bases in between. This CDR3 comprises 17 residues. CDR3 residues: CASSSGGGSSYNSPLHF. The DNA of the CDR3 is TGTGCCAGCAGCTCGGGGGGTGGGTCCTCCTATAATTCACCCCTCCACTTT. Supplemented by reference TRBV7-6 and TRBJ1-6, the full variable domain reads GAGVSQSPRYKVTKRGQDVALRCDPISGHVSLYWYRQALGQGPEFLTYFNYEAQQDKSGLPNDRFSAERPEGSISTLTIQRTEQRDSAMYRCASSSGGGSSYNSPLHFGNGTRLTVT.

V is TRBV2 and J is TRBJ1-1, with no clear D. The germline V and J ends were trimmed by 7 bases and 3 bases, with 12 bases remaining between them. The CDR3 totals 13 residues. Germline loops: CDR1 SNHLY, CDR2 FYNNEI. The CDR3 DNA reads as TGTGCCAGCAAGCGGGAGGGCTACACTGAAGCTTTCTTT. Its translation: CASKREGYTEAFF.

This clone was seen a few times. The CDR3, as DNA: TGTGCCAGCAGCAAAGAGCAGGGTATTGGCTACACCTTC. It specifies CASSKEQGIGYTF. The chain couples TRBV6-5 to TRBJ1-2, with D possibly being TRBD1 (5 bases). Trimming stripped 6 bases from V and 7 bases from J, with 15 bases between. Per the germline V gene, CDR1 is MNHEY and CDR2 is SVGAGI. The CDR3 runs 13 residues.

The chain joins TRBV5-1 to TRBJ1-6, with D maybe TRBD1 (5 bases). V was shortened by 2 bases and J by 10 bases, with 22 bases between the two germline ends. Germline CDR1 is SGHRS and CDR2 is YFSETQ. The CDR3 runs 17 residues. This CDR3 is CASSLSRGGTVPSPLHF. CDR3 sequence (DNA): TGCGCCAGCAGCTTATCTCGTGGAGGGACGGTCCCCTCACCCCTCCACTTT.

The chain uses TRBV10-1 and TRBJ2-4; 7 nucleotides align to TRBD2. Germline CDR1 is WNHNN and CDR2 is SYGVQD (reference sequence). The CDR3 is 14 residues long. V gave up 7 bases and J gave up 1 base; unmatched junction bases: 4. CDR3 protein: CASTERDAKNIQYF. The CDR3 DNA reads TGCGCCAGCACCGAGCGGGATGCCAAAAACATTCAGTACTTC.

V and J are TRBV15 and TRBJ2-1; 11 bases map to TRBD2. Germline V gene lookup returns CDR1 LNHNV and CDR2 YYDKDF (reference sequence). The CDR3 is made up of 17 amino acids. V gave up 0 bases and J gave up 8 bases; unmatched junction bases: 9. The CDR3 nucleotides read TGTGCCACCAGCAGAGATTTAACTAGCGGGAGTCGGGATGAGCAGTTCTTC. The encoded protein is CATSRDLTSGSRDEQFF.

This sequence joins TRBV11-3 and TRBJ2-1; TRBD2 matches at 8 bases. Germline CDR1 is SGHNT and CDR2 is YENEEA. Trimming at V came to 1 base and at J to 7 bases, leaving 9 bases not matched to a gene. The CDR3 has 16 amino acids. The CDR3 DNA reads TGTGCCAGCAGCTTAGGGGAGGGGACTAGATCTAATGAGCAGTTCTTC. This sequence encodes CASSLGEGTRSNEQFF.

V gene TRBV5-6 combines with J gene TRBJ1-1; no reliable D call. Germline values: CDR1 SGHDT, CDR2 YYEEEE. The CDR3 runs to 13 residues. V was shortened by 2 bases and J by 3 bases, with 8 bases between the two germline ends. CDR3 residues: CASSLPGDTEAFF. In DNA, the CDR3 is TGTGCCAGCAGCTTACCTGGAGACACTGAAGCTTTCTTT.

This clone was found a few times. This sequence joins TRBV2 and TRBJ2-7; a weak D match, TRBD1 (6 bases). Germline CDR1 SNHLY, CDR2 FYNNEI. V lost 8 bases and J lost 3, with 14 bases in between. The CDR3 has 13 residues. The CDR3, as DNA: TGTGCCAGCCAAACAAGGGGGTACTACGAGCAGTACTTC. Residues: CASQTRGYYEQYF. The full variable domain, completed using reference TRBV2 and TRBJ2-7, is EPEVTQTPSHQVTQMGQEVILRCVPISNHLYFYWYRQILGQKVEFLVSFYNNEISEKSEIFDDQFSVERPDGSNFTLKIRSTKLEDSAMYFCASQTRGYYEQYFGPGTRLTVT.

This chain uses TRBV7-6 with TRBJ1-6, with a possible D match to TRBD1 (6 bases). The CDR3 length is 15 residues. V was pared by 2 bases and J by 3 bases, with 8 bases between. Germline V gene sequence: CDR1 SGHVS, CDR2 FNYEAQ. The CDR3 region has the DNA TGTGCCAGCAGCTTACAGGGGAGCTATAATTCACCCCTCCACTTT. It specifies CASSLQGSYNSPLHF.

CDR3 residues: CASSVSSRRPEAFF. In nucleotides, the CDR3 is TGTGCCAGCAGCGTGTCCAGCAGGCGACCTGAAGCTTTCTTT. The rearrangement joins TRBV3-1 (or the pseudogene TRBV3-2) to TRBJ1-1, with D unresolved. There are 14 residues in the CDR3. Germline V gene data show CDR1 as LGHDT and CDR2 as YNNKEL (reference sequence). V was pared by 5 bases and J by 6 bases, with 16 bases between.

The gene calls are TRBV16 and TRBJ1-1; 7 nucleotides line up with TRBD1. The CDR3 has 14 residues. Losses at the gene ends were 4 bases for V and 3 bases for J; bases not matched to a gene: 5. Germline V CDR1 and CDR2: KGHSY, FQNENV. Here the CDR3 reads CASSRTGVYTEAFF. DNA of the CDR3: TGTGCCAGCAGCCGAACAGGGGTTTACACTGAAGCTTTCTTT.